This T cell receptor beta chain stems from a study of glioma-infiltrating T cells. Study-level results: Non-neoplastic patients had below-expected tissue-blood divergence, while all gliomas exceeded expectation.

V was pared by 6 bases and J by 3 bases, with 14 bases between. Germline V gene lookup returns CDR1 MNHEY and CDR2 SVGEGT. The CDR3 consists of 14 residues. Amplification of TCR alpha and beta CDR3 regions from RNA used iRepertoire nested multiplex PCR. For one-step reverse transcription and amplification, 100-400 ng of tissue mRNA or PBMC total RNA was used. MiXCR was run by TCRdb on the multiplex PCR reads, yielding one entry per CDR3 protein. The table records 16,000 or so distinct CDR3 sequences, about three fifths of them present only once. In the case of this clonotype: What it recognizes is unknown.

The sample comprised glioma tissue, nonneoplastic brain tissue, or PBMCs (not recorded which). The receptor comes from a human donor with low-grade glioma or glioblastoma, undergoing nonglioma brain surgery, or in good health (not recorded which). V is TRBV6-2 or TRBV6-3 and J is TRBJ1-2; possibly TRBD1 for D (6 bases). CDR3 in amino acids: CASSSGAFHYGYTF. The CDR3 region has the DNA TGTGCCAGCAGCTCAGGGGCGTTCCACTATGGCTACACCTTC.